These T cell receptor beta chains were read from a single sample in a study of beta chain features in type 1 diabetes. Clones were sequenced by immunoSEQ multiplex PCR, and TCRdb holds only the in-frame ones, with some missing. Here the sample spans over 40,000 clones, about half being singletons. The sample comprised stem cell memory CD4+ T cells from blood. All receptors derive from a woman aged 25 to 39 in good health. Both conserved end residues are trimmed from each CDR3. Fields, in order: J gene, V gene, CDR3 protein.

TRBJ2-5 TRBV7-3 ASSHGTTGETQY
TRBJ2-7 TRBV30 AWSVLSTEQY
TRBJ2-3 TRBV28 HAGQRFSTQY
TRBJ2-1 TRBV29-1 SGRSVLPGTSGRAGRYNEQF
TRBJ2-2 TRBV4-2 ASSQGQGATGELF
TRBJ1-5 TRBV2 ASSRGQDNQPQH
TRBJ1-5 TRBV5-6 ASSLSRYSNQPQH
TRBJ2-7 TRBV2 ASTLPAYEQY
TRBJ1-1 TRBV6-1 ASSGGLATEAF
TRBJ2-1 TRBV27 ASSLWVQGQVDFEQF
TRBJ2-5 TRBV29-1 SVAREETQY
TRBJ1-5 TRBV2 ASSDFGTGNNQPQH
TRBJ2-3 TRBV7-7 ASSLLAGVMDTQY
TRBJ2-2 TRBV6-1 ASSESLTWTRKNTGELF
TRBJ2-7 TRBV18 ASSPYGLEQY
TRBJ2-2 TRBV30 AWSVIAGAIGELF
TRBJ2-5 TRBV18 ASSPPSQETQY
TRBJ2-2 TRBV7-9 ASSRTGETGELF
TRBJ2-7 TRBV18 ASSLGTLDYEQY
TRBJ2-3 TRBV30 AWSRKGRMSTDTQY